The entry that follows covers one TCR beta chain sequence. This sample is part of a study of control samples from healthy donors and cancer patients. Per the germline V gene, CDR1 is SNHLY and CDR2 is FYNNEI. The CDR3 length is 13 residues. Trimming took 11 bases from V and 0 from J, leaving 13 bases between them. The method was immunoSEQ multiplex PCR; TCRdb's version includes in-frame clones alone and lacks a portion of them. The data hold almost 85,000 clones, with 94% observed a single time. The chain is built from TRBV2 and TRBJ1-1; no clear D gene. Sequenced input: blood. The TCR sequence derives from a woman between 18 and 29 years old in good health. CDR3 region: CALTTAVNTEAFF. The CDR3 bases are TGTGCCTTGACCACGGCCGTGAACACTGAAGCTTTCTTT.